The next 30 T cell receptor beta chains were all read from a single sample in a study of cytomegalovirus exposure and HLA in healthy donors. The PCR contained 60 Vbeta and 13 Jbeta primers. This table comes from immunoSEQ multiplex PCR, and its TCRdb copy is limited to in-frame clones, with some not included. The sample carries about 130,000 clones, 80% recorded once. The specimen sequenced was PBMCs. Receptors were obtained from a male donor in good health and CMV-seronegative.

J is TRBJ2-7 and V is TRBV5-1; 7 bases align to TRBD1. Germline V gene sequence: CDR1 SGHRS, CDR2 YFSETQ. The CDR3 totals 14 residues. Trimming at V came to 2 bases and at J to 0 bases, leaving 2 bases not matched to a gene. This CDR3 is CASSFWDSSYEQYF. CDR3 bases: TGCGCCAGCAGCTTTTGGGACAGCTCCTACGAGCAGTACTTC.

The DNA of the CDR3 is TGTGCCAGCAGCTTTAAAATTACGGGGAACACCATATATTTT. Protein sequence: CASSFKITGNTIYF. This chain uses TRBV7-8 with TRBJ1-3; D not resolved. The CDR3 sequence is 14 residues long. Trimming left V 3 bases short and J 7 bases short, with 13 bases between. Looked up from germline, CDR1 is SGHVS and CDR2 is FQNEAQ.

The rearrangement links TRBV5-6 to TRBJ2-7; possible D gene TRBD2, 5 bases. The V end lost 2 bases, the J end lost 1 base, and 10 bases lay between the germline ends. CDR1 and CDR2 (germline): SGHDT, YYEEEE. The CDR3 contains 14 residues. The CDR3 DNA reads TGTGCCAGCAGCTTCCCCAGGACTTCCTACGAGCAGTACTTC. Its translation is CASSFPRTSYEQYF.

This clone was seen more than once but under ten times. The chain recombines TRBV4-1 with TRBJ1-1; 11 bases match TRBD1. The V segment lost 1 base and the J segment 0 bases; nucleotides outside the gene matches: 4. The length of the CDR3 is 17 residues. CDR1 and CDR2 (germline): MGHRA, YSYEKL. Here the CDR3 DNA reads TGCGCCAGCAGCCAAGGGACAGGGGGCGTTATGAACACTGAAGCTTTCTTT. The encoded protein is CASSQGTGGVMNTEAFF.

The chain carries TRBV12-5 and TRBJ1-2; 10 nucleotides align to TRBD1. The J segment lost 7 bases and the V segment lost 5 bases, leaving 7 bases of the junction unmatched. The germline V gene encodes CDR1 LGHNT and CDR2 FRNRAP. The CDR3 has 14 residues. The CDR3, as DNA: TGTGCTAGTGGTATGACAGGGGGCATAGGTGGCTACACCTTC. This translates into CASGMTGGIGGYTF.

This chain connects TRBV14 to TRBJ2-5, with 12 nucleotides matching TRBD1. The assigned J gene may be wrong: the sequence end matches TRBJ2-7 better. This CDR3 is 15 amino acids long. Per germline, CDR1 SGHDN and CDR2 FVKESK. This CDR3 reads CASRAGQGAFYEQYF. DNA for the CDR3: TGTGCCAGCAGGGCGGGACAGGGGGCTTTCTACGAGCAGTACTTC.

This rearrangement joins TRBV6-5 to TRBJ2-1; 15 positions match TRBD2. J lost 2 bases, V lost 4 bases, and 0 bases had no gene match. The CDR3 sequence is 16 residues long. Germline values: CDR1 MNHEY, CDR2 SVGAGI. The CDR3 nucleotides read TGTGCCAGCAGTTGGACTAGCGGGGGGGCCTACAATGAGCAGTTCTTC. This codes for CASSWTSGGAYNEQFF.

Only a few counts were recorded for this clone. The rearrangement joins TRBV27 to TRBJ2-7; 7 bases map to TRBD1. Losses at the gene ends were 4 bases for V and 1 base for J; bases not matched to a gene: 4. CDR1 and CDR2 from the germline V gene are MNHEY and SMNVEV (reference sequence). The CDR3 extends over 14 amino acids. CDR3 coding DNA: TGTGCCAGCAGTTCGCAGACAGGGTCCTACGAGCAGTACTTC. It is translated as CASSSQTGSYEQYF.

The DNA of the CDR3 is TGTGCCAGCAGCGGCCCAGTCCCTGGAAACACCATATATTTT. It codes for CASSGPVPGNTIYF. The chain has TRBV7-6 and TRBJ1-3; D uncertain. V lost 5 bases, J lost 2 bases, and 10 bases lay in between. The CDR3 totals 14 residues. Germline V lookup: CDR1 SGHVS, CDR2 FNYEAQ.

The genes are TRBV5-1 and TRBJ2-1, with TRBD1 identical over 8 bases. V gave up 4 bases and J gave up 3 bases; unmatched junction bases: 6. CDR3 length: 15 amino acids. Germline values: CDR1 SGHRS, CDR2 YFSETQ. CDR3 in DNA: TGCGCCAGCAGCGAAATGACAGGGGACTACAATGAGCAGTTCTTC. Protein sequence: CASSEMTGDYNEQFF.

This clone showed up just a few times. The chain uses TRBV11-2 and TRBJ1-6; D call uncertain. The CDR3 consists of 12 residues. Trimming took 1 base from V and 11 from J, leaving 6 bases between them. Looked up from germline, CDR1 is SGHAT and CDR2 is FQNNGV. The CDR3 DNA reads TGTGCCAGCAGCTTAGTGTCCGCACCCCTCCACTTT. It is translated as CASSLVSAPLHF.

The chain carries TRBV5-1 and TRBJ1-1, with D possibly matching TRBD1 (5 bases). Trimming shortened V by 3 bases and J by 8 bases, and 8 bases separated the two germline ends. The CDR3 sequence is 11 residues long. CDR1 is SGHRS and CDR2 is YFSETQ in the germline V gene. Written as DNA, the CDR3 is TGCGCCAGCAGCTCCGACAGAGAAGCTTTCTTT. Translation: CASSSDREAFF.

The chain has TRBV19 and TRBJ2-2; 11 bases are shared with TRBD1. CDR3 length equals 16 residues. Germline values: CDR1 LNHDA, CDR2 SQIVND (reference sequence). J was trimmed by 5 bases and V by 5 bases; bases with no gene match: 7. The chain's CDR3 is CASSPGTGGPTGELFF. The CDR3 coding sequence is TGTGCCAGTAGTCCCGGGACAGGGGGTCCTACCGGGGAGCTGTTTTTT.

The rearrangement joins TRBV6-5 to TRBJ2-7; TRBD2 aligns across 11 bases. The CDR3 loop spans 15 amino acids. The germline V gene encodes CDR1 MNHEY and CDR2 SVGAGI. V shed 6 bases and J 3 bases; nucleotides not matched to a gene: 7. The CDR3 loop reads CASRNLAGGLYEQYF. DNA of the CDR3: TGTGCCAGCAGAAACTTAGCGGGAGGGCTCTACGAGCAGTACTTC.

CDR3 in amino acids: CASSIGLAREQYF. As DNA, the CDR3 is TGTGCCAGCAGTATCGGACTAGCTCGGGAGCAGTACTTC. This chain joins TRBV27 and TRBJ2-7, with TRBD2 identical over 8 bases. J was trimmed by 7 bases and V by 5 bases; bases with no gene match: 7. CDR1 and CDR2 (germline): MNHEY, SMNVEV (reference sequence). The CDR3 has 13 amino acids.

This clone was seen only once. V and J are TRBV30 and TRBJ1-6; 11 nucleotides agree with TRBD1. Per germline, CDR1 GTSNPN and CDR2 SVGIG (reference sequence). There are 15 residues in the CDR3. J gave up 9 bases and V 0 bases, and 4 bases lay outside the gene matches. The CDR3 sequence is CAWSVPGTGGSPLHF. The CDR3, as DNA: TGTGCCTGGAGTGTACCCGGGACAGGGGGTTCACCCCTCCACTTT.

The CDR3 loop is CASSQGQGSLPGETQYF. The CDR3 DNA reads TGTGCCAGCAGCCAAGGACAGGGTAGCCTTCCGGGGGAGACCCAGTACTTC. The chain has TRBV7-9 and TRBJ2-5; TRBD1 matches 8 bases. The CDR3 sequence is 17 residues long. In germline, CDR1 is SEHNR, CDR2 FQNEAQ (reference sequence). The trim removed 5 bases at V and 5 bases at J, leaving 16 bases unmatched.

The rearrangement uses TRBV6-6 and TRBJ1-4; D is unclear. CDR1 and CDR2 (germline): MNHNY, SVGAGI (reference sequence). Trimming stripped 7 bases from V and 10 bases from J, with 13 bases between. The CDR3 spans 12 residues. CDR3 sequence reads: CASTMVRGKLFF. Written as DNA, the CDR3 is TGTGCCAGCACGATGGTCAGAGGAAAACTGTTTTTT.

This sequence joins TRBV9 and TRBJ1-1; 9 bases agree with TRBD1. Germline CDR1 reads SGDLS; CDR2 reads YYNGEE. V shed 3 bases and J 1 base; nucleotides not matched to a gene: 7. This CDR3 spans 16 amino acids. The CDR3 region has the DNA TGTGCCAGCAGCGCCACAGGGGGCGGAAAGAACACTGAAGCTTTCTTT. The encoded protein is CASSATGGGKNTEAFF.

The chain uses TRBV11-2 and TRBJ2-1; 15 nucleotides line up with TRBD2. The CDR3 is 18 residues long. V dropped 0 bases and J dropped 9; count of bases not matched to a gene: 9. Germline loops: CDR1 SGHAT, CDR2 FQNNGV. CDR3 region: CASSLDLGTSGRTGEQFF. CDR3 DNA sequence: TGTGCCAGCAGCTTAGATCTAGGGACTAGCGGGAGGACTGGTGAGCAGTTCTTC. The entire variable domain, with the rest obtained from reference TRBV11-2 and TRBJ2-1, is as follows: EAGVAQSPRYKIIEKRQSVAFWCNPISGHATLYWYQQILGQGPKLLIQFQNNGVVDDSQLPKDRFSAERLKGVDSTLKIQPAKLEDSAVYLCASSLDLGTSGRTGEQFFGPGTRLTVL.

The gene calls are TRBV29-1 and TRBJ2-1; 10 bases are a match to TRBD2. Trimming cost V 7 bases and J 7 bases; bases outside gene matches: 10. There are 14 residues in the CDR3. Germline V gene lookup returns CDR1 SQVTM and CDR2 ANQGSEA. CDR3 sequence: CSGSGTSELNEQFF. The CDR3, as DNA: TGCAGCGGATCCGGGACTAGCGAGTTGAATGAGCAGTTCTTC.

A few counts support this clone. The rearrangement joins TRBV5-6 to TRBJ2-5; TRBD1 aligns across 9 bases. Germline CDR1 SGHDT, CDR2 YYEEEE. The V gene end was trimmed by 3 bases and the J gene end by 11 bases; junction bases not matched to a gene: 5. The CDR3 runs 12 residues. CDR3 DNA sequence: TGTGCCAGCAGCTGGGACAGGGAGGATCAGTACTTC. Translated, it gives CASSWDREDQYF.

CDR3 sequence: CSVAHGHQGGDYEQFF. For the CDR3, the DNA is TGCAGCGTCGCCCATGGTCACCAGGGGGGTGACTATGAGCAGTTCTTC. The chain joins TRBV29-1 to TRBJ2-1; weak D call: TRBD1 (7 bases). CDR3 length: 16 residues. Germline-derived CDR1 and CDR2 are SQVTM and ANQGSEA. V shed 6 bases and J shed 8 bases, with 26 bases lying between them.

The V call is TRBV19, the J call TRBJ1-1; 8 bases fit TRBD1. Germline values: CDR1 LNHDA, CDR2 SQIVND (reference sequence). The V and J ends lost 4 bases and 4 bases, in that order; junction bases with no gene match: 8. The CDR3 is 15 amino acids. The DNA for the CDR3 is TGTGCCAGTAGTAGTCCTCAGGGGGCGGTCACTGAAGCTTTCTTT. As protein: CASSSPQGAVTEAFF.

V usage is TRBV28 and J usage is TRBJ1-3, with a weak D call TRBD1 (6 bases). Trimming stripped 2 bases from V and 0 bases from J, with 14 bases between. The germline V gene encodes CDR1 MDHEN and CDR2 SYDVKM. This CDR3 has 17 amino acids. CDR3: CASSLGGVPISGNTIYF. CDR3 in DNA: TGTGCCAGCAGTTTAGGGGGCGTCCCGATCTCTGGAAACACCATATATTTT.

The rearrangement joins TRBV9 to TRBJ1-1; D is unresolved. The germline gives CDR1 SGDLS, CDR2 YYNGEE. Deletions cut 0 bases from V and 0 bases from J, with 12 bases between. The CDR3 sequence is 16 residues long. CDR3 amino acids: CASSVVSQVLNTEAFF. The DNA for the CDR3 is TGTGCCAGCAGCGTAGTTTCGCAGGTCCTGAACACTGAAGCTTTCTTT. The full variable domain, its missing parts supplied by reference TRBV9 and TRBJ1-1, is DSGVTQTPKHLITATGQRVTLRCSPRSGDLSVYWYQQSLDQGLQFLIQYYNGEERAKGNILERFSAQQFPDLHSELNLSSLELGDSALYFCASSVVSQVLNTEAFFGQGTRLTVV.

V usage is TRBV14 and J usage is TRBJ2-3; a possible D gene is TRBD1 (5 bases). CDR3 length equals 13 residues. V dropped 4 bases and J dropped 2 bases, with 7 bases sitting between them. The V gene's germline CDR1 is SGHDN and CDR2 FVKESK. In DNA, the CDR3 is TGTGCCAGCAGCCGCAGGGCCACAGATACGCAGTATTTT. As protein: CASSRRATDTQYF. Combining the CDR3 with reference TRBV14 and TRBJ2-3 gives the whole variable domain EAGVTQFPSHSVIEKGQTVTLRCDPISGHDNLYWYRRVMGKEIKFLLHFVKESKQDESGMPNNRFLAERTGGTYSTLKVQPAELEDSGVYFCASSRRATDTQYFGPGTRLTVL.

This rearrangement joins TRBV7-9 to TRBJ2-5; 9 bases match TRBD1. The germline gives CDR1 SEHNR, CDR2 FQNEAQ (reference sequence). This CDR3 contains 17 residues. V was pared by 4 bases and J by 5 bases, with 14 bases of the junction left unmatched. CDR3 in amino acids: CASSYYRGRGLLETQYF. The CDR3 DNA sequence: TGTGCCAGCAGCTATTACAGGGGGCGCGGACTTTTGGAGACCCAGTACTTC.

The chain links TRBV15 to TRBJ1-1; tentatively, D is TRBD1 (5 bases). Trimming stripped 4 bases from V and 2 bases from J, with 17 bases between. The CDR3 is 16 residues long. Germline lookup yields CDR1 LNHNV and CDR2 YYDKDF (reference sequence). The CDR3 sequence: CATSTIGIGANTEAFF. The CDR3 coding sequence is TGTGCCACCAGCACGATTGGGATAGGGGCAAACACTGAAGCTTTCTTT.

This clone was observed a handful of times. The chain is built from TRBV19 and TRBJ2-7; D perhaps matches TRBD1 (5 bases). V shed 9 bases and J shed 0 bases, with 18 bases lying between them. CDR3 length: 15 amino acids. CDR1 is LNHDA, CDR2 SQIVND, per germline (reference sequence). CDR3 protein: CASSSQGTRSYEQYF. In DNA, the CDR3 is TGTGCCAGCTCTTCCCAGGGAACCCGCTCCTACGAGCAGTACTTC. Full variable domain (remainder filled in from reference TRBV19 and TRBJ2-7): DGGITQSPKYLFRKEGQNVTLSCEQNLNHDAMYWYRQDPGQGLRLIYYSQIVNDFQKGDIAEGYSVSREKKESFPLTVTSAQKNPTAFYLCASSSQGTRSYEQYFGPGTRLTVT.